The clone carrying this T cell receptor (beta chain) was observed a few times. Its target is not known. Naive CD8 libraries were made from about 21,000 to 970,000 sorted cells, and they used 10%, 30% or 50% RNA. Previously described methods and listed TCR primers were employed for the bulk TCR libraries. TCRdb redid the calling of the PCR reads with MiXCR, one entry per CDR3 protein. The sample contains some 680,000 distinct CDR3 sequences, over 25% of which appear only once. CDR1 is LNHDA and CDR2 is SQIVND in the germline V gene (reference sequence). Trimming took 1 base from V and 5 from J, leaving 7 bases between them. The CDR3 totals 13 residues. This entry comes from a study of molecular identifiers for immune sequencing clone quantification. General observations from the study: More than 98% of effector molecules, versus under 1% of naive-cell molecules, belonged to clones above 20 RNA copies.

The TCR sequence derives from a human donor in good health. Some libraries in this study had Jurkat cell RNA spiked in. This chain uses TRBV19 with TRBJ2-3, with a weak D call TRBD1 (5 bases). The sequencing input was naive CD8+ T cells from blood, with Jurkat cell RNA spiked in. Subset given: FACS-sorted CD8+CD4-CCR7+CD45RA+ naive T cells. The CDR3 loop reads CASSIVGQDTQYF. CDR3 nucleotides: TGTGCCAGTAGTATAGTGGGGCAAGATACGCAGTATTTT.